This TCR beta chain originates from a study of vaccination and CD4 T cells after COVID-19. For the study at large: In the control cultures, a CEFX pool, an HIV-1 Nef pool, or no peptide was supplied.

CD4+ T cells that had been cultured provided DNA sequenced with the Oncomine TCR Beta short-read assay. TCRdb itself ran the PCR reads through MiXCR, one entry per CDR3 protein. The repertoire holds several thousand distinct CDR3 sequences, roughly 35% seen once, with roughly 19% in the top ten. Treatment given: roughly 11-day PBMC culture with coronavirus spike peptide pools or control peptides (ViraFEST assay). Prior to the COVID-19 pandemic (2011-2018), the unexposed donor's CD4+ T cells were collected. The CDR3 consists of 20 residues. J gave up 3 bases and V 0 bases, and 18 bases lay outside the gene matches. Germline loops: CDR1 SGHTA, CDR2 FQGNSA. This clonotype was picked up a small number of times. What it binds is unknown.

The sample consisted of CD4+ T cells from blood, cultured in vitro. This rearrangement joins TRBV7-2 to TRBJ2-3, with 7 bases fitting TRBD1. The receptor was isolated from a human donor in good health. This CDR3 reads CASSLALRTGTVGGTDTQYF. CDR3 DNA sequence: TGTGCCAGCAGCTTAGCGCTGCGAACCGGGACAGTGGGTGGAACAGATACGCAGTATTTT.